This record looks at one TCR beta chain sequence and its context. The antigen remains undetermined. These data belong to a study of cytotoxic CD8 clonotypes in ibrutinib-treated CLL. Trimming cost V 1 base and J 5 bases, with 9 bases left between them. The CDR3 extends over 13 amino acids. CDR1 is GTSNPN, CDR2 SVGIG, per germline (reference sequence). Profiled with immunoSEQ multiplex PCR; TCRdb holds only in-frame clones, not every one. The sample has 43,000 or so clones, over 50% seen once. The authors obtained roughly 2.2 micrograms of genomic DNA from cryopreserved PBMCs for TCR beta libraries. Study outcomes and limitations: Sample timing was unmatched between remission and later-progressing patients; lymph nodes unstudied.

Sequences were derived from PBMCs, sampled after 24 months of ibrutinib treatment. The chain carries TRBV30 and TRBJ1-5, with a possible D match to TRBD1 (5 bases). The receptor comes from a human donor with chronic lymphocytic leukemia. The CDR3 protein is CAWSETADQPQHF. The CDR3 DNA reads as TGTGCCTGGAGTGAGACAGCTGATCAGCCCCAGCATTTT.